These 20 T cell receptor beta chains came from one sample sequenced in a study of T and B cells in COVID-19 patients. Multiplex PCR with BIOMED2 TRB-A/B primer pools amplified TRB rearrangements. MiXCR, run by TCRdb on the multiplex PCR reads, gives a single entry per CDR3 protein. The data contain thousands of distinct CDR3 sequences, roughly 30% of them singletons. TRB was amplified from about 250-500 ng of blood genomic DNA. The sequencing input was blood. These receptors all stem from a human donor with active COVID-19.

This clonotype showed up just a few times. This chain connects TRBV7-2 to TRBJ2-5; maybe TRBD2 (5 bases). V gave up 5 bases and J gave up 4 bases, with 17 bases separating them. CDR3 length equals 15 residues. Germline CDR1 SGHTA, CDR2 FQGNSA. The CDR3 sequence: CASSGRGSQGETQYF. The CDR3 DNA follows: TGTGCCAGCAGCGGGAGAGGTTCGCAAGGAGAGACCCAGTACTTC.

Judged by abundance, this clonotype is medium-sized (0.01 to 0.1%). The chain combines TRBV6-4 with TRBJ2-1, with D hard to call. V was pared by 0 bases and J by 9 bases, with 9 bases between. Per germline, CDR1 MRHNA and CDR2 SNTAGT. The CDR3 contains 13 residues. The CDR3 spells CASSDSTWSEQFF. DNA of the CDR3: TGTGCCAGCAGTGACTCGACGTGGAGTGAGCAGTTCTTC.

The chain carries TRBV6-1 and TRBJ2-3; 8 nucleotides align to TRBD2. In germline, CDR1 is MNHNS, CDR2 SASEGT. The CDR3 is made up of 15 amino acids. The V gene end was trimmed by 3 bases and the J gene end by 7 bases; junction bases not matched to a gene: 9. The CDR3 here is CASSEGGGPPNTQYF. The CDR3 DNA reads TGTGCCAGCAGTGAGGGCGGGGGGCCACCCAATACGCAGTATTTT.

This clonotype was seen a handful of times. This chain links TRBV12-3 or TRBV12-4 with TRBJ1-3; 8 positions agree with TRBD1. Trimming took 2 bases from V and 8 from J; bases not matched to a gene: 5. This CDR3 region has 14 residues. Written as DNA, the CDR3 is TGTGCCAGCAGTTTACCAGGGGGCCTGGACACCATATATTTT. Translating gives CASSLPGGLDTIYF.

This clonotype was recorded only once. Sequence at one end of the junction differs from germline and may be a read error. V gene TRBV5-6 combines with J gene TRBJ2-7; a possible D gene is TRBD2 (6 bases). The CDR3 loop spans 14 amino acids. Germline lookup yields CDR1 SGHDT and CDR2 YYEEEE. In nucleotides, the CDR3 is TGCGCCAGCAGCCAAGATACGGGACTTCTCGAGCAGTACTTC. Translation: CASSQDTGLLEQYF.

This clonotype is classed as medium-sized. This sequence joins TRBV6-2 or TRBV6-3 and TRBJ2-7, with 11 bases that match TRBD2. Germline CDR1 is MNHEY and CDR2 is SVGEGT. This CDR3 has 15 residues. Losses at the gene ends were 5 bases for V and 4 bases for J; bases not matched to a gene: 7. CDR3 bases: TGTGCCAGCAGTCCGAGACTAGCGGGAAGGTACGAGCAGTACTTC. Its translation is CASSPRLAGRYEQYF.

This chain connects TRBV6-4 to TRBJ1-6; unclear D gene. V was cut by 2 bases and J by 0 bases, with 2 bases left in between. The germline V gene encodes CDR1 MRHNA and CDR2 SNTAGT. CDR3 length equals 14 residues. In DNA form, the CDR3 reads TGTGCCAGCAGTGACAGCTCCTATAATTCACCCCTCCACTTT. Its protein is CASSDSSYNSPLHF.

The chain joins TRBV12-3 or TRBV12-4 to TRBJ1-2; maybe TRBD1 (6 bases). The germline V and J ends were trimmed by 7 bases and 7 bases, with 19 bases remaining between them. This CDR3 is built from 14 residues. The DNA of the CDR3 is TGTGCCAGCACCTTTTGGGGGGCACCAGGTGGCTACACCTTC. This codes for CASTFWGAPGGYTF.

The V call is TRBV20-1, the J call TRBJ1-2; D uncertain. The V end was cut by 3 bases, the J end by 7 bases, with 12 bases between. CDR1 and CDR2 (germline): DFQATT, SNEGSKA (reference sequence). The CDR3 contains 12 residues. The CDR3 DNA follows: TGCAGTGCTAGTGGAGTGGGGTTTGGCTACACCTTC. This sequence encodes CSASGVGFGYTF.

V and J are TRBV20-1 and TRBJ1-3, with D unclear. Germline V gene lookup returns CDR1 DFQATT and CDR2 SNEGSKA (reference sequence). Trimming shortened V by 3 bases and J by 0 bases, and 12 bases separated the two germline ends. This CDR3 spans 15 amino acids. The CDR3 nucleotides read TGCAGTGCTAGCCCAGGATTTATCTCTGGAAACACCATATATTTT. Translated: CSASPGFISGNTIYF.

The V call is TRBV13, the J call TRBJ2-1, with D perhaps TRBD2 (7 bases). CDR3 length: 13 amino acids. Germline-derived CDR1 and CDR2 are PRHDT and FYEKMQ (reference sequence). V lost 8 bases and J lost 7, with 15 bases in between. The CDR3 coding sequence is TGTGCCAGCGCGGTTGGGGGGGCGAATGAGCAGTTCTTC. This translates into CASAVGGANEQFF. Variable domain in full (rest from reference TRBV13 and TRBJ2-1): AAGVIQSPRHLIKEKRETATLKCYPIPRHDTVYWYQQGPGQDPQFLISFYEKMQSDKGSIPDRFSAQQFSDYHSELNMSSLELGDSALYFCASAVGGANEQFFGPGTRLTVL.

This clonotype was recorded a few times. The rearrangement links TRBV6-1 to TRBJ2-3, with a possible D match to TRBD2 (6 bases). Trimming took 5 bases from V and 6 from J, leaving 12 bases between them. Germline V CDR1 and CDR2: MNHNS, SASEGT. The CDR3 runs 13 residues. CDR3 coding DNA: TGTGCCAGCAGTTGGGAGGCGTGGGATACGCAGTATTTT. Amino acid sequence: CASSWEAWDTQYF.

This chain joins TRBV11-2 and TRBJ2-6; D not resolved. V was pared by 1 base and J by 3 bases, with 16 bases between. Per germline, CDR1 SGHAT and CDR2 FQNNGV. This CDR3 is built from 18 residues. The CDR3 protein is CASSLAPRVNVGANVLTF. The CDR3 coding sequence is TGTGCCAGCAGCTTAGCGCCACGGGTGAACGTTGGGGCCAACGTCCTGACTTTC. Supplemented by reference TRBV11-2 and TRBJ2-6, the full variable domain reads EAGVAQSPRYKIIEKRQSVAFWCNPISGHATLYWYQQILGQGPKLLIQFQNNGVVDDSQLPKDRFSAERLKGVDSTLKIQPAKLEDSAVYLCASSLAPRVNVGANVLTFGAGSRLTVL.

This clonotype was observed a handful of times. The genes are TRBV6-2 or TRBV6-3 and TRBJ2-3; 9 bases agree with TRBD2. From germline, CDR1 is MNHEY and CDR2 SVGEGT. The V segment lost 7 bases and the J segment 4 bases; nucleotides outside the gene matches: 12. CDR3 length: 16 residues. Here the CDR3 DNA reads TGTGCCAGCATAAGTTTGGATCAGCGGGGGGCAGATACGCAGTATTTT. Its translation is CASISLDQRGADTQYF.

The CDR3 nucleotides are TGTGCCAGCAGTCAGACTAGCGGGGGGTTCTCTTACAATGAGCAGTTCTTC. It specifies CASSQTSGGFSYNEQFF. The chain has TRBV27 and TRBJ2-1, with 13 bases that match TRBD2. The CDR3 totals 17 residues. Germline CDR1 MNHEY, CDR2 SMNVEV (reference sequence). V lost 5 bases to trimming and J lost 4 bases; unmatched junction nucleotides: 8.

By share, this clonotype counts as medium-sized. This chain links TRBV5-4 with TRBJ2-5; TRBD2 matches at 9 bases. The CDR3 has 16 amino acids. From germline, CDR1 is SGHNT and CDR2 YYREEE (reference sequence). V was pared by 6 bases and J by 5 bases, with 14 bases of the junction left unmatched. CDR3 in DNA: TGTGCCAGCACACCAAGTGGGCGGGGGGGCCCTGAGACCCAGTACTTC. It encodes CASTPSGRGGPETQYF.

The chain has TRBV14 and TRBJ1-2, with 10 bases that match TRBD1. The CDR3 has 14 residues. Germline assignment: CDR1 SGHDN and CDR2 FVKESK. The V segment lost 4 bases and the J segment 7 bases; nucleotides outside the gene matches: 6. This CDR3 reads CASSPQTGGSGYTF. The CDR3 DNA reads TGTGCCAGCAGCCCCCAGACAGGGGGCAGTGGCTACACCTTC.

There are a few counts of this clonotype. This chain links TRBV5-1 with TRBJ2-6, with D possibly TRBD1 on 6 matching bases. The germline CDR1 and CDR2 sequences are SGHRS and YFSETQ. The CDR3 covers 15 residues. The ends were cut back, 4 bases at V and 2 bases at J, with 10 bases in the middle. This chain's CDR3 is CASSPYRAGANVLTF. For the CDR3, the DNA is TGCGCCAGCAGCCCATACAGGGCTGGGGCCAACGTCCTGACTTTC.

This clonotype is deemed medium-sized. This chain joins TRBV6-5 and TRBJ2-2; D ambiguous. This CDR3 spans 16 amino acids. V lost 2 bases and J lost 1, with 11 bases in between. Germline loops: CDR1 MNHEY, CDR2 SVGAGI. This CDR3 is CASSYRVSLNTGELFF. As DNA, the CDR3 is TGTGCCAGCAGTTACAGGGTATCATTGAACACCGGGGAGCTGTTTTTT.

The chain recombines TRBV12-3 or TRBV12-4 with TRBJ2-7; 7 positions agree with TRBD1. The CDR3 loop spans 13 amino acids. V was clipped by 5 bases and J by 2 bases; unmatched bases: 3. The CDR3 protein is CASSRQGAYEQYF. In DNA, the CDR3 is TGTGCCAGCAGTAGACAGGGTGCCTACGAGCAGTACTTC.